These T cell receptor beta chains were read from a single sample in a study of long-term antiretroviral therapy in people with HIV. Only in-frame clones appear in the TCRdb table, and some are missing; sequencing was by immunoSEQ multiplex PCR. The sample lists 25,000 to 35,000 clones, around 96% occurring once. The sequenced sample was unsorted PBMCs, obtained 6.6 years after starting antiretroviral therapy. The receptors originated from a young man with HIV. Each CDR3 is given with its conserved first and last residue. The D gene is left open where the match is weak. The listing skips clone size in some rows; elsewhere it reads once, few, many or a size class.

TRBV7-2	-	-	TRBJ2-5	13	TGTGCCAGCAGCCAGGCTAGTGGTGAGACCCAGTACTTC	CASSQASGETQYF
TRBV9	-	once	TRBJ2-3	15	TGTGCCAGCAGCGTTGGAGGGTTTAGTACAGATACGCAGTATTTT	CASSVGGFSTDTQYF
TRBV19	TRBD2	-	TRBJ2-3	14	TGTGCCAGTAGACCGGCGGGAGGTACAGATACGCAGTATTTT	CASRPAGGTDTQYF
TRBV11-3	-	-	TRBJ2-3	12	TGTGCCAGCAGCTTAGGTGGGAGAACGCAGTATTTT	CASSLGGRTQYF
TRBV11-2	-	-	TRBJ2-7	13	TGTGCCAGCAGCTTGACAGCAACCTACGAGCAGTACTTC	CASSLTATYEQYF
TRBV2	TRBD2	-	TRBJ2-2	15	TGTGCCAGCAGTGAGGTTAGCGGGGTTTCCGGGGAGCTGTTTTTT	CASSEVSGVSGELFF
TRBV20-1	-	-	TRBJ2-1	11	TGCAGTGCGAGAAGCGAGGCTGAGCAGTTCTTC	CSARSEAEQFF
TRBV28	TRBD1	once	TRBJ1-6	14	TGTGCCAGCACTGGACAGGGGGAAAACTCACCCCTCCACTTT	CASTGQGENSPLHF
TRBV27	-	-	TRBJ2-5	15	TGTGCCAGCAGGTTCGGGTACGGGGGGCAGGAGACCCAGTACTTC	CASRFGYGGQETQYF
TRBV27	TRBD2	-	TRBJ2-7	14	TGTGCCAGCAGTTTAAGTAGCGGGGGGGTCGAGCAGTACTTC	CASSLSSGGVEQYF
TRBV27	-	-	TRBJ2-7	19	TGTGCCAGCAGTCCCAAGATGAGTCTACAGGCATTTATATTCTACGAGCAGTACTTC	CASSPKMSLQAFIFYEQYF
TRBV5-6	-	once	TRBJ2-5	13	TGTGCCAGCAGTCCTGAATACCAAGAGACCCAGTACTTC	CASSPEYQETQYF
TRBV6-5	TRBD1	-	TRBJ2-2	14	TGTGCCAGCCGCACAGGGGGCTTCACCGGGGAGCTGTTTTTT	CASRTGGFTGELFF
TRBV11-2	-	-	TRBJ2-7	14	TGTGCCAGCACCTTGGGGGGAAACTCCTACGAGCAGTACTTC	CASTLGGNSYEQYF
TRBV4-3	-	-	TRBJ1-5	15	TGCGCCAGCAGCCAAGGGCGATATAGCAATCAGCCCCAGCATTTT	CASSQGRYSNQPQHF
TRBV29-1	-	-	TRBJ1-1	15	TGCAGCGTTGAGCTTTCGATAAAGAGAGACACTGAAGCTTTCTTT	CSVELSIKRDTEAFF
TRBV5-1	-	-	TRBJ1-1	13	TGCGCCAGCAGCTTGTTCACGGACACTGAAGCTTTCTTT	CASSLFTDTEAFF
TRBV4-2	TRBD2	-	TRBJ2-3	16	TGTGCCAGCAGCATTACTAGCGGGGTGATCACAGATACGCAGTATTTT	CASSITSGVITDTQYF
TRBV25-1	TRBD2	once	TRBJ2-3	15	TGTGCCAGCAGTGAAAAAGCGGGAGAGATGGATACGCAGTATTTT	CASSEKAGEMDTQYF
TRBV4-1	TRBD2	once	TRBJ2-4	20	TGCGCCAGCAGCCAAGAGGGCGCTAGCGGGGGGGCGTTGGGCAAAAACATTCAGTACTTC	CASSQEGASGGALGKNIQYF
TRBV7-9	-	-	TRBJ2-3	16	TGTGCCAGCAGCGAACCAATAGCTGCTAGCACAGATACGCAGTATTTT	CASSEPIAASTDTQYF
TRBV2	-	-	TRBJ1-2	13	TGTGCCAGCAGGAAAAATGGGGGCTATGGCTACACCTTC	CASRKNGGYGYTF
TRBV14	TRBD1	-	TRBJ1-5	15	TGTGCCAGCAGCCTAGGAGGGGGCGCGGATCAGCCCCAGCATTTT	CASSLGGGADQPQHF
TRBV25-1	-	-	TRBJ1-1	13	TGTGCCAGCAGTGATATTGGACCGTCGGGAGTTTTCTTT	CASSDIGPSGVFF
TRBV13	-	-	TRBJ1-6	13	TGTGCCAGCAGCTTGCCAGGTGTTTCACCCCTCCACTTT	CASSLPGVSPLHF
TRBV6-1	-	-	TRBJ2-7	13	TGTGCCACCGGGTTGGCCGCGACTTACGAGCAGTACTTC	CATGLAATYEQYF
TRBV19	-	-	TRBJ1-4	14	TGTGCCAGTAGTATTTTGGGGGATGGTGAAAAACTGTTTTTT	CASSILGDGEKLFF
TRBV12-5	-	once	TRBJ1-5	22	TGTGCTAGTGGTTTGGTACATTGGGGGGGAACGGGGACCCAGGCCCGCAATCAGCCCCAGCATTTT	CASGLVHWGGTGTQARNQPQHF
TRBV6-5	-	-	TRBJ2-2	14	TGTGCCAGCCACAGATCTTTGAACACCGGGGAGCTGTTTTTT	CASHRSLNTGELFF
TRBV7-9	-	-	TRBJ1-6	14	TGTGCCAGCAGCTTAGCGCGCGGTTCAACACCCCTCCACTTT	CASSLARGSTPLHF
TRBV9	-	-	TRBJ1-2	14	TGTGCCAGCAGCGTAGGGGGGGCTGGCTATGGCTACACCTTC	CASSVGGAGYGYTF
TRBV30	-	once	TRBJ2-2	13	TGTGCCTGGAGACATAAGGGGCCCGGGGAGCTGTTTTTT	CAWRHKGPGELFF
TRBV7-2	-	-	TRBJ1-5	14	TGTGCCAGCAGCCCAGACAGTTCCGATCAGCCCCAGCATTTT	CASSPDSSDQPQHF
TRBV7-3	TRBD2	-	TRBJ2-3	19	TGTGCCAGCAGCTTAACGTTAGCGGGGGGGGACCCCCGCACAGATACGCAGTATTTT	CASSLTLAGGDPRTDTQYF
TRBV6-1	-	-	TRBJ2-3	12	TGTGCCAGCAGTGGCAGCACAGATACGCAGTATTTT	CASSGSTDTQYF
TRBV9	TRBD2	-	TRBJ2-7	15	TGTGCCAGCAGCGTAGGTAGCGGGAGCTCCTACGAGCAGTACTTC	CASSVGSGSSYEQYF
TRBV6-5	-	-	TRBJ2-7	11	TGTGCCTCAAGGCAGGGAGGCGAGCAGTACTTC	CASRQGGEQYF
TRBV19	-	-	TRBJ1-2	14	TGTGCCAGTAGGCCTGCCTTTGGGGGCTATGGCTACACCTTC	CASRPAFGGYGYTF
TRBV7-2	TRBD2	-	TRBJ2-1	14	TGTGCCAGCAGCCCGGGGGTAGCGGGGGGTGGGCAGTTCTTC	CASSPGVAGGGQFF
TRBV6-5	-	-	TRBJ2-3	14	TGTGCCAGCAGTTTGGTGGGGGTGACAGATACGCAGTATTTT	CASSLVGVTDTQYF
TRBV30	TRBD1	-	TRBJ2-2	14	TGTGCCTGGGATGACAGGGTGAACACCGGGGAGCTGTTTTTT	CAWDDRVNTGELFF
TRBV4-3	-	-	TRBJ2-3	17	TGCGCCAGCAGCCCTGCAGAGAAATCGCCTAGCACAGATACGCAGTATTTT	CASSPAEKSPSTDTQYF
TRBV4-3	TRBD2	-	TRBJ2-7	16	TGCGCCAGCAGCCAAGCTGCGGGAGTGAGGTCGTACGAGCAGTACTTC	CASSQAAGVRSYEQYF
TRBV5-4	-	-	TRBJ2-7	15	TGTGCCAGCAGCTTGGGGACGGGACCCAGGCACGAGCAGTACTTC	CASSLGTGPRHEQYF
TRBV5-4	-	-	TRBJ1-1	14	TGTGCCAGCAGCCTGGCGGGGCCTAACACTGAAGCTTTCTTT	CASSLAGPNTEAFF
TRBV6-1	TRBD1	-	TRBJ2-4	15	TGTGCCAGCAGTAGGCCAGGGGGCTCAAAAAACATTCAGTACTTC	CASSRPGGSKNIQYF
TRBV5-6	-	-	TRBJ1-1	13	TGTGCCAGCAGCTTTGGGCGGCCGACTGAAGCTTTCTTT	CASSFGRPTEAFF
TRBV6-5	TRBD1	-	TRBJ1-1	14	TGTGCCAGCAGTTACGACAGGGGGCTCACTGAAGCTTTCTTT	CASSYDRGLTEAFF
TRBV4-3	TRBD1	-	TRBJ1-4	15	TGCGCCAGCAGCCAAGCCGGCAGGGGGAATGAAAAACTGTTTTTT	CASSQAGRGNEKLFF
TRBV7-6	-	-	TRBJ2-1	13	TGTGCCAGCAGCTCAGGGAGGTTGGGGGACCAGTTCTTC	CASSSGRLGDQFF